The source of this TCR beta chain is a study of monozygotic twins with inflammatory bowel disease. Whole-study results and caveats: IBD patients showed reduced TCRbeta diversity (inverse Simpson) versus healthy co-twins. Other individuals had fewer clonotypes in common with IBD patients than with healthy twins, especially with disease activity.

Nested PCRs (16 and 9 cycles, two total) were applied to TCRalpha and TCRbeta cDNA. With the 5' RACE reads reprocessed, TCRdb shows one record per CDR3 protein and no DNA. The sample yields approximately 390,000 distinct CDR3 sequences, of which the top ten take up around 2.4%. No sorting of T cells preceded isolation of total RNA from whole blood. On this clonotype itself: The antigen is unknown.

Germline V lookup: CDR1 SQVTM, CDR2 ANQGSEA. The CDR3 runs to 16 residues. Specimen: blood. The clonotype comes from a human donor with ulcerative colitis or Crohn's disease, or a healthy co-twin of an affected twin (not recorded which). The V call is TRBV29-1, the J call TRBJ2-1; TCRdb proposes TRBD2, but this gene call is untestable without DNA. The CDR3 protein is CSVEWRGGPSYNEQFF.